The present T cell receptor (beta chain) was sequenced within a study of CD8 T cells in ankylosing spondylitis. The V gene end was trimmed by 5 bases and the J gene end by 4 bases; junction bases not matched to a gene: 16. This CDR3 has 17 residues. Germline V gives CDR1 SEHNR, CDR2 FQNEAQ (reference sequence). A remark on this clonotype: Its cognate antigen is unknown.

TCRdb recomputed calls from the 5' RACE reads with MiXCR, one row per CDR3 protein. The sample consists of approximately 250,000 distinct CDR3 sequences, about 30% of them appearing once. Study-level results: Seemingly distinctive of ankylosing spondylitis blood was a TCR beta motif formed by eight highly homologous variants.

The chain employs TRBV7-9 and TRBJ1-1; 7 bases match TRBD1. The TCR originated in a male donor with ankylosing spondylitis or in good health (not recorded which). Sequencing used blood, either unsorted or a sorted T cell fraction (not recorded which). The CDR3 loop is CASSPTGTAIPSTEAFF. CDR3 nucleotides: TGTGCCAGCAGCCCAACCGGGACAGCGATCCCCAGCACTGAAGCTTTCTTT.